This TCR beta chain appears in the sequencing data of a study of response to subunit inactivated influenza vaccine (dated by TCRdb to the late 2010s). Broadly, across the study: Deep quantitative T cell receptor repertoire profiling was used in the study to track responses to a trivalent subunit inactivated influenza vaccine. Study-level results and caveats: The authors proposed that each seasonal influenza vaccination may bring in only a limited number of new T cells.

To note about this clonotype: The clone's antigen remains unknown. No base quality values were provided; no much bigger clone lies one nucleotide off.

V is pared back by 2 bases and J by 6 bases, with 11 bases lying between the germline termini. Sequences KGHSH (CDR1) and LQKENI (CDR2) are obtained from the germline V gene. From the cysteine through the phenylalanine, the CDR3 covers 13 amino acids. Only the CDR3 region is kept as DNA, spanning 39 bases read in frame from base 1. The library was generated by RT-PCR. TCRdb records Illumina HiSeq 2500 as the sequencer. TCRdb passed the public sequencing reads through fastp at Q25 and MiXCR, retaining productive beta sequences. Duplicate CDR3 protein sequences are folded into a single record with the most common DNA and genes. The sample profile shows around 580,000 distinct CDR3 sequences; about 11% of them were found once. Of the sample, 10% is held by the ten largest clones.

This receptor was obtained from a man over 45 who received an inactivated influenza vaccine. Donor details come from another sample of the same person, matched by shared clones. Sequencing was performed on PBMCs from blood, taken on the day of vaccination. The chain is assembled from TRBV18 and TRBJ2-7; a tentative D match to TRBD1 spans 5 bases. CDR3 region: CASSPYSGSEQYF. The DNA sequence is as follows: TGTGCCAGCTCACCATACTCAGGGTCCGAGCAGTACTTC.